This T cell receptor (beta chain) was sequenced during a study of metastatic and nonmetastatic thyroid tumors. Background on the study: Repertoires were compared across blood and tumor or nodule tissue from malignant and benign thyroid patients. The study, taken as a whole, reports: A significant increase in TCR beta diversity was reportedly seen in malignant thyroid tumors relative to benign nodules, in blood and tumor.

Every patient underwent thyroid surgery untreated. MiXCR reprocessed the PCR reads for TCRdb. The table has some 2,400 clones, 20% to 25% seen once. This clone came up a few times. Its antigen is not known. V lost 5 bases and J 10 bases, leaving 9 bases between the germline ends. The CDR3 extends over 11 amino acids. The germline gives CDR1 MNHEY, CDR2 SVGAGI. The specimen sequenced was adjacent normal tissue. This receptor was obtained from a male donor with papillary thyroid cancer or a benign thyroid nodule (not recorded which). Some clones in this sample may be carry-over from other donors' samples. The genes are TRBV6-5 and TRBJ2-1, with D hard to call. CDR3 protein: CASSNPAEQFF. CDR3 DNA: TGTGCCAGCAGTAACCCCGCCGAGCAGTTCTTC.